This T cell receptor beta chain is from a study of T cell responses to AZD1222 COVID-19 vaccine. Study observations and caveats: There were mostly white British donors and more females than males, and clonal diversity was possibly underestimated. Spike was spanned by vaccine-associated CD4 TCRs, which were dominant at 160-218 and 743-854. Unmutated regions of variants are reportedly targeted by nearly half of spike-specific TCRs. Samples come after the peak T cell response, not at day 14.

Germline lookup yields CDR1 MNHEY and CDR2 SMNVEV (reference sequence). Trimming cost V 3 bases and J 8 bases, with 22 bases left between them. This CDR3 contains 17 residues. Note on this clone: Its antigen remains unidentified.

TCRdb's copy holds only in-frame clones and misses some; the assay was immunoSEQ multiplex PCR. The sample has around 75,000 clones, around 84% seen once. Sequencing used peripheral blood, obtained on day 0 of AZD1222 vaccination. The chain combines TRBV27 with TRBJ1-4; no reliable D call. The receptor comes from an adult in good health. CDR3 residues: CASSFQPRALGREKLFF. In nucleotides, the CDR3 is TGTGCCAGCAGTTTTCAACCCCGGGCCCTAGGGAGGGAAAAACTGTTTTTT.